The present T cell receptor (beta chain) was sequenced within a study of shared T cell receptors in the human thymus. J gave up 3 bases and V 6 bases, and 12 bases lay outside the gene matches. This CDR3 comprises 16 residues. CDR1 and CDR2 from the germline V gene are MDHEN and SYDVKM. Sequencing used immunoSEQ multiplex PCR; TCRdb keeps in-frame clones, though not all of them. The sample holds approximately 660,000 clones, 85% to 90% seen once. Separately, the same data were catalogued under a study of human thymus T cells. From that report: Thymus tissue was removed during corrective cardiac surgery.

Input material: thymocytes. The V gene is TRBV28, the J gene TRBJ2-7; the match to TRBD2 covers 9 bases. The sequence derives from a boy under three years old with a congenital heart defect. CDR3 in DNA: TGTGCCAGCAGCTCCCTCATGGTAGCGGGAGTCTACGAGCAGTACTTC. Residues: CASSSLMVAGVYEQYF.